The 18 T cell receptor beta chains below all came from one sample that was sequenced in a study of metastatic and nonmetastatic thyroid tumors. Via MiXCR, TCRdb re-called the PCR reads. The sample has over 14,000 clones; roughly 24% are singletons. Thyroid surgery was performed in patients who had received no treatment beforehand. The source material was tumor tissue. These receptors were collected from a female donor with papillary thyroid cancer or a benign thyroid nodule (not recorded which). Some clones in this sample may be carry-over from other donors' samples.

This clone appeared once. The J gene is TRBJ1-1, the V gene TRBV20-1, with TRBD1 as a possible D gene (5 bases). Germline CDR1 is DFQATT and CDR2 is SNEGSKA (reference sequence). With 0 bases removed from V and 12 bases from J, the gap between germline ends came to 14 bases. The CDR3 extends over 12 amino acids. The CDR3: CSAREWGLKTFF. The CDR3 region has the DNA TGCAGTGCTAGAGAGTGGGGCCTGAAAACTTTCTTT.

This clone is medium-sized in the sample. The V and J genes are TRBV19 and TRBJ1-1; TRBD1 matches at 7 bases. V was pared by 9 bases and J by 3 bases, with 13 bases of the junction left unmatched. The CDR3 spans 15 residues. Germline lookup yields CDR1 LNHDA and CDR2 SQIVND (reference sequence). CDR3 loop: CASRGTLLKDTEAFF. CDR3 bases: TGTGCCAGCAGGGGGACGCTTCTAAAGGACACTGAAGCTTTCTTT.

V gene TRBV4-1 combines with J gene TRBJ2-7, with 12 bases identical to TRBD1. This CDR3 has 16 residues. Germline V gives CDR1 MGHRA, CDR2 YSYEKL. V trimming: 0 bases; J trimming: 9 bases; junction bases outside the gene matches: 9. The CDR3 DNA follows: TGCGCCAGCAGCCAAGAAGGGACAGGGGGCGTCGACGGGCAGTACTTC. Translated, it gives CASSQEGTGGVDGQYF.

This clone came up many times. CDR3 protein: CASTQDRAAGTDTQYF. CDR3 coding DNA: TGTGCCAGCACCCAGGACAGGGCGGCCGGGACAGATACGCAGTATTTT. The chain uses TRBV28 and TRBJ2-3; 8 bases fit TRBD1. The CDR3 consists of 16 residues. Germline V gene sequence: CDR1 MDHEN, CDR2 SYDVKM. The V gene end was trimmed by 7 bases and the J gene end by 3 bases; junction bases not matched to a gene: 12.

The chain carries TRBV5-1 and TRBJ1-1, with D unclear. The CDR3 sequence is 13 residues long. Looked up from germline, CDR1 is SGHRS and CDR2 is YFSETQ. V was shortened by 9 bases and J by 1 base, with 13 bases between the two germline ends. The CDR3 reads CATRAQWNTEAFF. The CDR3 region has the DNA TGCGCCACCCGGGCACAGTGGAACACTGAAGCTTTCTTT.

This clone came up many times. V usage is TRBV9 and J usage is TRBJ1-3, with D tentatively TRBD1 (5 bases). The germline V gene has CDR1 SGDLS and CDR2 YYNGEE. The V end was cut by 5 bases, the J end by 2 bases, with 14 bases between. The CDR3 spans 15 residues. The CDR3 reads CASRSGGSPGNTIYF. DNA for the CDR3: TGTGCCAGCAGAAGTGGGGGATCTCCTGGAAACACCATATATTTT.

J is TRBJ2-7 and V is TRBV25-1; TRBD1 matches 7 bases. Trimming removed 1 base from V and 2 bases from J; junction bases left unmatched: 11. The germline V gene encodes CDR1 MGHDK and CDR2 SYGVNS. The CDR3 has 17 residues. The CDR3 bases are TGTGCCAGCAGTGAATGGGCTGGGACAGACCAAACCTACGAGCAGTACTTC. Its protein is CASSEWAGTDQTYEQYF.

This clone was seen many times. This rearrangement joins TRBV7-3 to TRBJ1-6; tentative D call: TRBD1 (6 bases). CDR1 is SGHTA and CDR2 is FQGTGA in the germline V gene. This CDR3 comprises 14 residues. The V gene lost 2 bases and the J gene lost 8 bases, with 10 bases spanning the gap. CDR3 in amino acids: CASSLGGADSPLHF. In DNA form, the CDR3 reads TGTGCCAGCAGCTTAGGGGGCGCTGATTCACCCCTCCACTTT.

The CDR3 DNA reads as TGTGCCAGCAGTTTAACCCCGTCTCTTGGAGCGGAGCTGTTTTTT. Translated: CASSLTPSLGAELFF. The chain uses TRBV28 and TRBJ2-2; no definite D call. Trimming removed 2 bases from V and 10 bases from J, with 17 bases in between. CDR1 and CDR2 (germline): MDHEN, SYDVKM. The CDR3 consists of 15 residues.

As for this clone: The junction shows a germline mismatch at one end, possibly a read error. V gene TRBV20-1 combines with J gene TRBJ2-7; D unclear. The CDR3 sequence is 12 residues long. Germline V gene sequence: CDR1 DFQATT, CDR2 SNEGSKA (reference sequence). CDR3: CNARERSWEQYF. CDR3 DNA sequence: TGCAATGCTAGAGAACGGTCCTGGGAGCAGTACTTC.

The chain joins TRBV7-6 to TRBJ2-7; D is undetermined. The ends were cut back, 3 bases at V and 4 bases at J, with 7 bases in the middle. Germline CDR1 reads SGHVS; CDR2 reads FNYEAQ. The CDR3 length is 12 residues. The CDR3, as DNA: TGTGCCAGCAGCTTCATCGGGTACGAGCAGTACTTC. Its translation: CASSFIGYEQYF.

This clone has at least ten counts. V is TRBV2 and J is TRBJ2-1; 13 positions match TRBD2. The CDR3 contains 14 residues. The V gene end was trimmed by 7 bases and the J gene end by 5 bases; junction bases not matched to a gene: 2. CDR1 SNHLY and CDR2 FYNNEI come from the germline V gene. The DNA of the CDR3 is TGTGCCAGCACCGGGACTAGCGGGAACAATGAGCAGTTCTTC. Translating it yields CASTGTSGNNEQFF.

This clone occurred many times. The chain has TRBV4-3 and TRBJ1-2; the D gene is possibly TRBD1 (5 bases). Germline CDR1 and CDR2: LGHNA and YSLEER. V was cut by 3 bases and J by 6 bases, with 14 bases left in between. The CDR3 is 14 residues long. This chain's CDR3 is CASSHTVDSNGYTF. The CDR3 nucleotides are TGCGCCAGCAGCCACACTGTAGACAGCAATGGCTACACCTTC.

CDR3 region: CASSDGQDYNSPLHF. CDR3 DNA: TGTGCCAGCAGTGACGGACAGGATTATAATTCACCCCTCCACTTT. The chain combines TRBV6-1 with TRBJ1-6; TRBD1 aligns across 7 bases. Trimming took 3 bases from V and 4 from J; bases not matched to a gene: 3. Germline loops: CDR1 MNHNS, CDR2 SASEGT. The CDR3 spans 15 residues.

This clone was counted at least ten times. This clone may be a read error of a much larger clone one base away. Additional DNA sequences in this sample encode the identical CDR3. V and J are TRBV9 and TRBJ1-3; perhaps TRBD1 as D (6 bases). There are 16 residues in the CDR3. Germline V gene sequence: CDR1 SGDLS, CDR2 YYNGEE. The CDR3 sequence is CASSVELQGKGNTIYF. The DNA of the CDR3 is TGTGCTAGCAGCGTAGAATTACAGGGTAAAGGAAACACCATATATTTT.

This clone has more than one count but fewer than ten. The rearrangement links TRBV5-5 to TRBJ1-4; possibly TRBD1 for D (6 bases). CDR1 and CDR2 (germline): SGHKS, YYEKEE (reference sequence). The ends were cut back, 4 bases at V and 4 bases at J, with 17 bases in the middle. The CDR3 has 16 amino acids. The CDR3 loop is CASSIGTGTSNEKLFF. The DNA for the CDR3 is TGTGCCAGCAGCATAGGGACCGGGACAAGTAATGAAAAACTGTTTTTT. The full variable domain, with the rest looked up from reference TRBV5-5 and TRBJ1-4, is DAGVTQSPTHLIKTRGQQVTLRCSPISGHKSVSWYQQVLGQGPQFIFQYYEKEERGRGNFPDRFSARQFPNYSSELNVNALLLGDSALYLCASSIGTGTSNEKLFFGSGTQLSVL.

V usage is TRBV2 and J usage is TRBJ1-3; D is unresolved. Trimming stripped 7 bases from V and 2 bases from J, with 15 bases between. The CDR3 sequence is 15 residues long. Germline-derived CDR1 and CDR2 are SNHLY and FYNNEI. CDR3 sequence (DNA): TGTGCCAGCACAAAACAACGATGGACTGGAAACACCATATATTTT. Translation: CASTKQRWTGNTIYF. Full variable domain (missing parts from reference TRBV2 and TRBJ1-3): EPEVTQTPSHQVTQMGQEVILRCVPISNHLYFYWYRQILGQKVEFLVSFYNNEISEKSEIFDDQFSVERPDGSNFTLKIRSTKLEDSAMYFCASTKQRWTGNTIYFGEGSWLTVV.

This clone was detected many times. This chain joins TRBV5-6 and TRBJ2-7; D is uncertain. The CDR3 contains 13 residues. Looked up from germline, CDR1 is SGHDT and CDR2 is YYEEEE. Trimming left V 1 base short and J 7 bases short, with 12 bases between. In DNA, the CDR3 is TGTGCCAGCAGCTTGTACAGTTCGTGGGAGCAGTACTTC. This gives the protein CASSLYSSWEQYF.